This T cell receptor beta chain was sequenced in a study of blood T cell repertoires in COVID-19. Study context: The analysed material was cDNA or gDNA that came from T cells, B-cell-depleted T cells, or PBMCs.

The repertoire was sequenced with immunoSEQ multiplex PCR; TCRdb's copy has only in-frame clones and lacks some. The data hold 300,000 to 400,000 clones, with 83% observed a single time. CDR3 length: 16 residues. V was pared by 1 base and J by 1 base, with 11 bases between. Germline CDR1 and CDR2: SGDLS and YYNGEE. This TCR was recovered from a man aged 30 to 39 with active or convalescent COVID-19. The chain has TRBV9 and TRBJ2-2; TRBD2 might be the D (5 bases). Sequencing used peripheral blood. CDR3 DNA sequence: TGTGCCAGCAGCGTACGGGAACAGAAGAACACCGGGGAGCTGTTTTTT. This encodes CASSVREQKNTGELFF.